The next 14 T cell receptor beta chains were all read from a single sample in a study of T cell responses to AZD1222 COVID-19 vaccine. Here immunoSEQ multiplex PCR was the method, and the copy in TCRdb shows in-frame clones only, minus some. The data contain 100,000 or so clones, more than 75% of them singletons. Sequenced here: peripheral blood, sampled on day 0 of AZD1222 vaccination. The receptors shown here come from an adult in good health.

In its sample, this clone was seen once. The J gene is TRBJ2-6, the V gene TRBV19, with no clear D. V lost 4 bases and J 10 bases, leaving 8 bases between the germline ends. In germline, CDR1 is LNHDA, CDR2 SQIVND (reference sequence). The CDR3 has 12 residues. CDR3 sequence (DNA): TGTGCCAGTAGTAACCCTGGGAACGTCCTGACTTTC. Its protein product is CASSNPGNVLTF.

The chain couples TRBV10-3 to TRBJ2-5; 13 positions match TRBD2. J gave up 3 bases and V 4 bases, and 5 bases lay outside the gene matches. The germline V gene encodes CDR1 ENHRY and CDR2 SYGVKD. The CDR3 has 16 residues. In DNA form, the CDR3 reads TGTGCCATCAGTGGCCGGGGGACTAGCGGGAAAGAGACCCAGTACTTC. This gives the protein CAISGRGTSGKETQYF.

This chain connects TRBV6-5 to TRBJ2-7; tentative D call: TRBD1 (6 bases). From germline, CDR1 is MNHEY and CDR2 SVGAGI. The CDR3 consists of 12 residues. Trimming took 7 bases from V and 1 from J, leaving 8 bases between them. This chain's CDR3 is CASMDSSYEQYF. The DNA for the CDR3 is TGTGCCAGCATGGACAGTTCCTACGAGCAGTACTTC.

V gene TRBV10-3 combines with J gene TRBJ2-2; D remains ambiguous. Trimming removed 10 bases from V and 3 bases from J, with 12 bases in between. Per germline, CDR1 ENHRY and CDR2 SYGVKD. The CDR3 runs 13 residues. This CDR3 reads CATEDGYTGELFF. For the CDR3, the DNA is TGTGCCACCGAGGACGGATACACCGGGGAGCTGTTTTTT.

The chain has TRBV6-1 and TRBJ2-7; 8 bases fit TRBD2. Germline-derived CDR1 and CDR2 are MNHNS and SASEGT. This CDR3 region has 15 residues. Trimming at V came to 2 bases and at J to 5 bases, leaving 8 bases not matched to a gene. The CDR3 DNA reads as TGTGCCAGCAGTGAATCGACGGGAGGGAAGGACGAGCAGTACTTC. It translates to CASSESTGGKDEQYF.

This chain links TRBV7-2 with TRBJ1-2, with TRBD1 matching 10 bases. V was clipped by 2 bases and J by 6 bases; unmatched bases: 9. The V gene's germline CDR1 is SGHTA and CDR2 FQGNSA. There are 16 residues in the CDR3. The CDR3 region is CASSLRDRGLLDGYTF. CDR3 nucleotide sequence: TGTGCCAGCAGCTTACGGGACAGGGGATTGCTCGATGGCTACACCTTC.

CDR3 bases: TGTGCCAGCAGTTTTTGGGCAGGGGGCTCCTACGAGCAGTACTTC. Its translation is CASSFWAGGSYEQYF. The chain carries TRBV28 and TRBJ2-7; 7 positions match TRBD1. CDR1 and CDR2 from the germline V gene are MDHEN and SYDVKM. CDR3 length equals 15 residues. V trimming: 3 bases; J trimming: 0 bases; junction bases outside the gene matches: 5. The entire variable domain, with the rest obtained from reference TRBV28 and TRBJ2-7, is as follows: DVKVTQSSRYLVKRTGEKVFLECVQDMDHENMFWYRQDPGLGLRLIYFSYDVKMKEKGDIPEGYSVSREKKERFSLILESASTNQTSMYLCASSFWAGGSYEQYFGPGTRLTVT.

The J gene is TRBJ1-4, the V gene TRBV18, with D perhaps TRBD1 (5 bases). CDR3 length: 14 residues. Looked up from germline, CDR1 is KGHSH and CDR2 is LQKENI. The V end lost 3 bases, the J end lost 4 bases, and 9 bases lay between the germline ends. CDR3 residues: CASSPGRGNEKLFF. The CDR3 region has the DNA TGTGCCAGCTCACCGGGACGGGGTAATGAAAAACTGTTTTTT.

The chain uses TRBV6-1 and TRBJ2-7; 9 positions agree with TRBD2. Germline CDR1 is MNHNS and CDR2 is SASEGT. The CDR3 sequence is 13 residues long. V shed 5 bases, J shed 7 bases, and the junction held 6 bases outside the gene matches. The CDR3 sequence is CASSYAGGREQYF. CDR3 nucleotide sequence: TGTGCCAGCAGTTATGCGGGAGGGAGGGAGCAGTACTTC.

CDR3 protein: CASSLAANTGELFF. Here the CDR3 DNA reads TGTGCCAGCAGCTTGGCCGCGAACACCGGGGAGCTGTTTTTT. The chain is built from TRBV5-6 and TRBJ2-2; D is uncertain. The ends were cut back, 0 bases at V and 0 bases at J, with 3 bases in the middle. Germline V gene sequence: CDR1 SGHDT, CDR2 YYEEEE. This CDR3 has 14 amino acids.

J is TRBJ1-6 and V is TRBV15; possibly TRBD1 for D (5 bases). The germline gives CDR1 LNHNV, CDR2 YYDKDF (reference sequence). The CDR3 contains 14 residues. Trimming shortened V by 1 base and J by 9 bases, and 10 bases separated the two germline ends. The CDR3 protein is CATSRGLGGSPLHF. In DNA, the CDR3 is TGTGCCACCAGCAGAGGTTTGGGGGGTTCACCCCTCCACTTT.

The chain has TRBV7-6 and TRBJ1-2; D is perhaps TRBD1 (6 bases). The CDR3 has 13 amino acids. CDR1 is SGHVS and CDR2 is FNYEAQ in the germline V gene. The V end lost 5 bases, the J end lost 5 bases, and 12 bases lay between the germline ends. The DNA of the CDR3 is TGTGCCAGCAGCCCGTTCACAGGGTATGGCTACACCTTC. Its protein product is CASSPFTGYGYTF.

This clone came up once. The J gene is TRBJ2-7, the V gene TRBV5-1; a possible D gene is TRBD1 (6 bases). CDR1 is SGHRS and CDR2 is YFSETQ in the germline V gene. Deletions cut 7 bases from V and 2 bases from J, with 16 bases between. CDR3 size: 14 residues. In DNA, the CDR3 is TGCGCCAGCGGGTCTCAGGGGCGCCCCTACGAGCAGTACTTC. Translation: CASGSQGRPYEQYF.

V gene TRBV5-1 combines with J gene TRBJ1-3; D gene uncertain. Germline V CDR1 and CDR2: SGHRS, YFSETQ. With 4 bases removed from V and 1 base from J, the gap between germline ends came to 12 bases. CDR3 length: 15 amino acids. The CDR3 loop is CASSPALESGNTIYF. CDR3 DNA sequence: TGCGCCAGCAGCCCCGCTCTAGAATCTGGAAACACCATATATTTT.